The 8 T cell receptor beta chains below all came from one sample that was sequenced in a study of blood T cell repertoires in COVID-19. Generated by immunoSEQ multiplex PCR, the TCRdb table keeps only in-frame clones and is missing some. The table lists 380,000 or so clones, approximately 77% of them singletons. Sequenced material: peripheral blood. These receptors were obtained from a human donor with acute or convalescent COVID-19. The donor label of this sample is uncertain.

This chain connects TRBV24-1 to TRBJ1-3; TRBD1 matches 9 bases. V was pared by 0 bases and J by 5 bases, with 10 bases of the junction left unmatched. Germline CDR1 KGHDR, CDR2 SFDVKD. The CDR3 contains 18 residues. CDR3 protein: CATSDLPPGQGTRNTIYF. The CDR3 bases are TGTGCCACCAGTGATTTGCCTCCGGGACAGGGAACCAGAAACACCATATATTTT.

V gene TRBV6-6 combines with J gene TRBJ1-1; 9 nucleotides align to TRBD1. The CDR3 contains 17 residues. V shed 5 bases, J shed 4 bases, and the junction held 14 bases outside the gene matches. The V gene's germline CDR1 is MNHNY and CDR2 SVGAGI (reference sequence). The CDR3 region has the DNA TGTGCCAGCAGTCGTGGGACAGGGCCTATTGGTAGCACTGAAGCTTTCTTT. It translates to CASSRGTGPIGSTEAFF.

This chain uses TRBV5-4 with TRBJ1-1, with 12 bases lining up with TRBD1. V shed 3 bases, J shed 8 bases, and the junction held 5 bases outside the gene matches. This CDR3 comprises 14 residues. Germline V CDR1 and CDR2: SGHNT, YYREEE (reference sequence). The CDR3 sequence: CASSWGQGAEEAFF. Written as DNA, the CDR3 is TGTGCCAGCAGCTGGGGACAGGGGGCCGAAGAAGCTTTCTTT.

CDR3 in DNA: TGTGCCAGCAGCCATAGGAGGCCAGATACGCAGTATTTT. Its translation: CASSHRRPDTQYF. The gene calls are TRBV3-1 (or the pseudogene TRBV3-2) and TRBJ2-3; TRBD2 is a possible D gene (5 bases). The CDR3 has 13 residues. V dropped 3 bases and J dropped 4 bases, with 8 bases sitting between them. The germline V gene has CDR1 LGHDT and CDR2 YNNKEL (reference sequence).

This clone has only one observation. The rearrangement uses TRBV5-1 and TRBJ2-1, with TRBD2 matching over 9 bases. The CDR3 sequence is 15 residues long. CDR1 is SGHRS and CDR2 is YFSETQ in the germline V gene. V lost 4 bases and J lost 6; bases outside the gene matches: 8. The DNA for the CDR3 is TGCGCCAGCAGCCTTACCGGGACTAGCTTCAATGAGCAGTTCTTC. This encodes CASSLTGTSFNEQFF.

The chain combines TRBV19 with TRBJ1-1, with D possibly matching TRBD1 (6 bases). Germline V gene data show CDR1 as LNHDA and CDR2 as SQIVND (reference sequence). The CDR3 runs 16 residues. V lost 5 bases and J lost 0, with 16 bases in between. The CDR3 bases are TGTGCCAGTAGTTCCCTAACACGACAGGTGAACACTGAAGCTTTCTTT. It translates to CASSSLTRQVNTEAFF.

The chain links TRBV11-2 to TRBJ1-4; D is perhaps TRBD1 (6 bases). Trimming pared 4 bases from V and 7 bases from J, leaving 19 bases between. The germline gives CDR1 SGHAT, CDR2 FQNNGV. The CDR3 is made up of 16 amino acids. The CDR3 nucleotides read TGTGCCAGCAGCTCAATCTCGGGGGGGCTCGGTGAAAAACTGTTTTTT. Its translation is CASSSISGGLGEKLFF.

J is TRBJ1-2 and V is TRBV19, with TRBD1 matching 9 bases. This CDR3 has 14 residues. Trimming at V came to 3 bases and at J to 7 bases, leaving 6 bases not matched to a gene. Germline assignment: CDR1 LNHDA and CDR2 SQIVND (reference sequence). The CDR3 loop reads CASSIWDRELGYTF. CDR3 coding DNA: TGTGCCAGTAGTATCTGGGACAGGGAGCTTGGCTACACCTTC.